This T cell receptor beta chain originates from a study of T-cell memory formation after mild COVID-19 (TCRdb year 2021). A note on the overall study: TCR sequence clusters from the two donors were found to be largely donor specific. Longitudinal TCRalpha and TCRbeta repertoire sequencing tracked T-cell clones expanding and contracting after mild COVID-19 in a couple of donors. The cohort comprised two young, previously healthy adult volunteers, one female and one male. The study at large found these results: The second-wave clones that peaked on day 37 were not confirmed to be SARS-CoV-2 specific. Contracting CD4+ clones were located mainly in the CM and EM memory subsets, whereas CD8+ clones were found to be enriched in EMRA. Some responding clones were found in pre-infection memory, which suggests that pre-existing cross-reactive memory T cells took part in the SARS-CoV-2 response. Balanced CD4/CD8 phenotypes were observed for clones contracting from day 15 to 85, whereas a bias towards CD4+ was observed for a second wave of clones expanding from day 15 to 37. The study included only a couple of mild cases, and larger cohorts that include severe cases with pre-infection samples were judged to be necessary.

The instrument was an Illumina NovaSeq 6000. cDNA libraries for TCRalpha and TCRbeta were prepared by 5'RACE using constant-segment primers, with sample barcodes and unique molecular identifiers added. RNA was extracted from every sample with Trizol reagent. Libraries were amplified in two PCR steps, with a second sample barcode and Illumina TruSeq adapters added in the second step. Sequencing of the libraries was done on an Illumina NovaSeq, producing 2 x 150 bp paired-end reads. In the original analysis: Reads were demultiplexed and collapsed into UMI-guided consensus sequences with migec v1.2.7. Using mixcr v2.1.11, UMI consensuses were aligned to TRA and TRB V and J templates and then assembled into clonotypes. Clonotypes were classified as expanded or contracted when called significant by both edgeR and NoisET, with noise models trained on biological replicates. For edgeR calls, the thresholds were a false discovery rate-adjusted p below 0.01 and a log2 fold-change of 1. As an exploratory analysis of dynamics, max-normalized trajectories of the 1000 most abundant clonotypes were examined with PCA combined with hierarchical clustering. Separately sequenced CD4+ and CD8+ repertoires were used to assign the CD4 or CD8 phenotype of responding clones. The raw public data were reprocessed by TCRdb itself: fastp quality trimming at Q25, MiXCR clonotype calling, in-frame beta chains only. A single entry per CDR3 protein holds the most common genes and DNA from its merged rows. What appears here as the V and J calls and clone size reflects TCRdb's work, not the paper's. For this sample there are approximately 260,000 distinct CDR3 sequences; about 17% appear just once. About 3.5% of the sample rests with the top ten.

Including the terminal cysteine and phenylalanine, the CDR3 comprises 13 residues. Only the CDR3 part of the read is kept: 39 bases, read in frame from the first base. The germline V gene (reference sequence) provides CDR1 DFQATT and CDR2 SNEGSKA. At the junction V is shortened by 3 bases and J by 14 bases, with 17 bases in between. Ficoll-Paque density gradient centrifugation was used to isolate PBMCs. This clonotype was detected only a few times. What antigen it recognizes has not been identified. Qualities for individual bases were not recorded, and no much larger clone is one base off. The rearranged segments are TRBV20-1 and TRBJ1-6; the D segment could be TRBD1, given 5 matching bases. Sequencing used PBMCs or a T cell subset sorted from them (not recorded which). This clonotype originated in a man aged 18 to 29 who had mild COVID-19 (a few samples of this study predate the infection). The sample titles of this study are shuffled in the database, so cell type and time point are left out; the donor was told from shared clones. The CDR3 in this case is CSASKTPGEALHF. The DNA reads TGCAGTGCTAGTAAGACGCCGGGGGAGGCCCTCCACTTT.